This section outlines one T cell receptor beta chain sequence together with its context. What it binds is not known. An immunoSEQ assay, version v3.0, was performed at survey level. Sequencing set out to capture about 40,000-50,000 T-cell genomes per sample. The data were produced by immunoSEQ multiplex PCR, yet TCRdb's version contains in-frame clones alone and is incomplete. The sample records around 19,000 clones, over 90% being singletons. Each contributor possessed a minimum of one pre-ART and a minimum of two post-ART PBMC samples. Each HIV participant was treated in the United States. The sample belongs to a study of long-term antiretroviral therapy in people with HIV. General observations from the study: Pre-ART-expanded clones dominated the repertoire at all time points.

The germline V gene encodes CDR1 SGHDT and CDR2 YYEEEE. The CDR3 spans 13 residues. Trimming stripped 0 bases from V and 8 bases from J, with 9 bases between. The V call is TRBV5-6, the J call TRBJ1-5, with D unresolved. The receptor's source is a woman between 45 and 60 years old with HIV. The starting material was unsorted PBMCs, obtained 4.4 years after starting antiretroviral therapy. CDR3 sequence: CASSLGGTEPQHF. The CDR3 DNA is TGTGCCAGCAGCTTGGGGGGAACAGAGCCCCAGCATTTT. Complete variable domain (other parts from reference TRBV5-6 and TRBJ1-5): DAGVTQSPTHLIKTRGQQVTLRCSPKSGHDTVSWYQQALGQGPQFIFQYYEEEERQRGNFPDRFSGHQFPNYSSELNVNALLLGDSALYLCASSLGGTEPQHFGDGTRLSIL.